The rows below give T cell receptor beta chains drawn from one sample of a study of CD8 T cells in ankylosing spondylitis. TCRdb re-analysed the 5' RACE reads in MiXCR, keeping a single row per CDR3 protein. The sample records 470,000 or so distinct CDR3 sequences, 25% to 30% being singletons. Sequencing was performed on blood, either unsorted or a sorted T cell fraction (not recorded which). Receptor source: a male donor with ankylosing spondylitis. CDR3s include the opening cysteine and the closing phenylalanine or tryptophan. A D gene is named only where the DNA matches it firmly.

J gene | V gene | D gene | CDR3 protein
TRBJ2-5 | TRBV6-1 | . | CASNPRGAETQYF
TRBJ2-1 | TRBV2 | TRBD1 | CASSEGQGPQFF
TRBJ1-6 | TRBV12-3/TRBV12-4 | TRBD1 | CASSFGQGRNSPLHF
TRBJ1-1 | TRBV20-1 | . | CSASLPFGAGGAFF
TRBJ1-6 | TRBV3-1 | TRBD1 | CASSQSGQGDSPLHF
TRBJ2-1 | TRBV7-8 | TRBD2 | CASRTSGRSSYNEQFF
TRBJ2-3 | TRBV5-1 | TRBD2 | CASSLTSALATDTQYF
TRBJ2-5 | TRBV20-1 | . | CSAPSWGRRYQETQYF
TRBJ2-5 | TRBV5-1 | TRBD2 | CASSLGRLAGGTYQETQYF
TRBJ2-7 | TRBV24-1 | . | CATSDSLRTASEQYF